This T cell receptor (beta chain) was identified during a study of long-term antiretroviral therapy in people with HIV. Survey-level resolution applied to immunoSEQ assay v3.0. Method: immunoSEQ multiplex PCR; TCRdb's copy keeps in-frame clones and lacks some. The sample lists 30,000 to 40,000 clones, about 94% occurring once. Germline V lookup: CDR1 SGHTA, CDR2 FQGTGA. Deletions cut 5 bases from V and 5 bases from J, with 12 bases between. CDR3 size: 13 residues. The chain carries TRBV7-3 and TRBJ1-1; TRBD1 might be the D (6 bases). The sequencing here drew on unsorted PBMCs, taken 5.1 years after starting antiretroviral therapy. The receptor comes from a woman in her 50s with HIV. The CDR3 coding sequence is TGTGCCAGCAGCCCAACAGGGTCAACTGAAGCTTTCTTT. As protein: CASSPTGSTEAFF.